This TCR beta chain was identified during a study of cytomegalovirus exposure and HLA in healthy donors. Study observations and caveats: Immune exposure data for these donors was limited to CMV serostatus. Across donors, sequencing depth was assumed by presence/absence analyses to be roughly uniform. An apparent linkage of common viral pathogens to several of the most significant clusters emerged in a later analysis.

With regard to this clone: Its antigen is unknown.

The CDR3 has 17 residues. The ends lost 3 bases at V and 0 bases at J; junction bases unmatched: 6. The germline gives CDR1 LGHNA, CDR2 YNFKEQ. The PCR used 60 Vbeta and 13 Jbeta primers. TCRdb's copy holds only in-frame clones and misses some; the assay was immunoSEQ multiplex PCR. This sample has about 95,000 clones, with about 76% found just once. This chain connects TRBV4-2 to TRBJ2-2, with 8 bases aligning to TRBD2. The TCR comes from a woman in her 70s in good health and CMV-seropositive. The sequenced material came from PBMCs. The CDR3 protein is CASSQEIAGPNTGELFF. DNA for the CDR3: TGTGCCAGCAGCCAGGAGATAGCGGGGCCGAACACCGGGGAGCTGTTTTTT.